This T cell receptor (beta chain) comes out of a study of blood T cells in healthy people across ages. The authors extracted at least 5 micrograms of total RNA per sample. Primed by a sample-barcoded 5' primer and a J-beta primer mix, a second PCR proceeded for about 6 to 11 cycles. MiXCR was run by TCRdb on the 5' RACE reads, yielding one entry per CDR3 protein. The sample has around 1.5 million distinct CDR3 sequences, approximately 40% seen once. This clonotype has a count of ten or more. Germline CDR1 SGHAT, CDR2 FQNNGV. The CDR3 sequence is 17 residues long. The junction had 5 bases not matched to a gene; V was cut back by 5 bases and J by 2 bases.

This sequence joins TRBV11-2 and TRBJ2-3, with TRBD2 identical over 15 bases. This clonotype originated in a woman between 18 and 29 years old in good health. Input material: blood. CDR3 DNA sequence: TGTGCCAGCAGCACCGGGACTAGCGGGGGGTACACAGATACGCAGTATTTT. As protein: CASSTGTSGGYTDTQYF.